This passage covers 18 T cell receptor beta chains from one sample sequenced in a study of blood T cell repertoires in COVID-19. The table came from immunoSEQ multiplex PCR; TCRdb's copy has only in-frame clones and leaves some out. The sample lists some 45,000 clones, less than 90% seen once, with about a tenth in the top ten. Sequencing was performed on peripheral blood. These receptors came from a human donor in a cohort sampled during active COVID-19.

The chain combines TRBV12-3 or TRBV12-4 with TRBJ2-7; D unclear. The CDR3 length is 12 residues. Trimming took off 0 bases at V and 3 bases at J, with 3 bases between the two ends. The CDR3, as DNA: TGTGCCAGCAGTTTAGCCCTCTACGAGCAGTACTTC. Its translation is CASSLALYEQYF.

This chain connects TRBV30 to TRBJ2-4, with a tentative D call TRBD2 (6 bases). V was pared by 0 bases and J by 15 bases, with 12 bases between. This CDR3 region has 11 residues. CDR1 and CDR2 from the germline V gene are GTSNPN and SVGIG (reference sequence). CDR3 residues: CAWSVTGALYF. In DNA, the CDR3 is TGTGCCTGGAGTGTAACGGGAGCGTTGTACTTC.

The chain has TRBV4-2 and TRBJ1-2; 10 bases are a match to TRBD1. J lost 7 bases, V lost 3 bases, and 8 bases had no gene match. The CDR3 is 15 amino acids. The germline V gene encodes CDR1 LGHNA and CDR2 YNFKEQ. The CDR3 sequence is CASSQTGGISFGYTF. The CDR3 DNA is TGTGCCAGCAGCCAGACAGGGGGCATAAGCTTTGGCTACACCTTC.

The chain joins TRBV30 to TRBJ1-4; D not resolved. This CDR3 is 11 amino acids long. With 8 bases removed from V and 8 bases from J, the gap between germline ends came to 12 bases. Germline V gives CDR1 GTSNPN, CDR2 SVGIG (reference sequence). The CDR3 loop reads CAAPVGEKLFF. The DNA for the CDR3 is TGTGCCGCGCCAGTGGGCGAAAAACTGTTTTTT.

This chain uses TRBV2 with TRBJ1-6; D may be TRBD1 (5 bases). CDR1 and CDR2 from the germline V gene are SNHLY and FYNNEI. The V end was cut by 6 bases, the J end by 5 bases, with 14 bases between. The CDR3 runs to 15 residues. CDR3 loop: CASRGGTADNSPLHF. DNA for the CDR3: TGTGCCAGCAGGGGGGGGACGGCGGATAATTCACCCCTCCACTTT.

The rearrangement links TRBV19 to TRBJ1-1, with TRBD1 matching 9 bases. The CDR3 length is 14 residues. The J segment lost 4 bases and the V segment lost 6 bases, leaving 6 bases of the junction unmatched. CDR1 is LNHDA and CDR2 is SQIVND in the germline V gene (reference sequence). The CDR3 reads CASSDRGSVTEAFF. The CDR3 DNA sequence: TGTGCCAGTAGCGACAGGGGGAGCGTCACTGAAGCTTTCTTT.

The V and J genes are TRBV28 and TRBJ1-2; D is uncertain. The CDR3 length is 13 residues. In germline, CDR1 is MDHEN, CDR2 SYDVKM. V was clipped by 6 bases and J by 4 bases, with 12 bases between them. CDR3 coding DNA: TGTGCCAGCAGACCCAGGTTTACCTATGGCTACACCTTC. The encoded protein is CASRPRFTYGYTF.

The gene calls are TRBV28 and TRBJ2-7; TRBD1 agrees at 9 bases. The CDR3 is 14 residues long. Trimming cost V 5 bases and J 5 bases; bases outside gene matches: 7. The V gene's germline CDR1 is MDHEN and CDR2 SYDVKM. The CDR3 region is CASSKTGGTHEQYF. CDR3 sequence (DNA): TGTGCCAGCAGTAAGACAGGGGGAACCCACGAGCAGTACTTC. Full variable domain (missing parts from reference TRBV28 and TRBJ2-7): DVKVTQSSRYLVKRTGEKVFLECVQDMDHENMFWYRQDPGLGLRLIYFSYDVKMKEKGDIPEGYSVSREKKERFSLILESASTNQTSMYLCASSKTGGTHEQYFGPGTRLTVT.

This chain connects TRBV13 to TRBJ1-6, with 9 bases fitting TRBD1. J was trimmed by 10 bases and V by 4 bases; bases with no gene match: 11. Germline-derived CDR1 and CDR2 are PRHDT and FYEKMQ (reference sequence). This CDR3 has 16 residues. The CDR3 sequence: CASSSVPGQGGSPLHF. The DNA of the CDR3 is TGTGCCAGCAGCTCTGTCCCGGGACAGGGAGGATCACCCCTCCACTTT.

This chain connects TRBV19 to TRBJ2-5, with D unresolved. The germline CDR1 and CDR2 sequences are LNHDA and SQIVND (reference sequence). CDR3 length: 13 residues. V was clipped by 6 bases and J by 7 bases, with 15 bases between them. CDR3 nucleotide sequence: TGTGCCAGTAGCGTACAGACGTTATCGACCCAGTACTTC. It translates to CASSVQTLSTQYF. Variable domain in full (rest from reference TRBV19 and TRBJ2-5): DGGITQSPKYLFRKEGQNVTLSCEQNLNHDAMYWYRQDPGQGLRLIYYSQIVNDFQKGDIAEGYSVSREKKESFPLTVTSAQKNPTAFYLCASSVQTLSTQYFGPGTRLLVL.

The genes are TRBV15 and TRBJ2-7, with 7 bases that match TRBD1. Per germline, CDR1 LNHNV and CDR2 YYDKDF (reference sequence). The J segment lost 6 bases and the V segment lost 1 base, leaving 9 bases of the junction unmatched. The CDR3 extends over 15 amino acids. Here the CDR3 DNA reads TGTGCCACCAGCAGAGGGCAGGGACAGATTATCGAGCAGTACTTC. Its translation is CATSRGQGQIIEQYF.

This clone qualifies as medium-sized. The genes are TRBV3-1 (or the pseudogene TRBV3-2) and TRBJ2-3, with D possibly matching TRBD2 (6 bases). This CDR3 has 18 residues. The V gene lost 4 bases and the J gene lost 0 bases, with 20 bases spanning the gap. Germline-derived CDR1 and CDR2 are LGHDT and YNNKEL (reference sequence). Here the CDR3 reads CASSRTYQGLSSTDTQYF. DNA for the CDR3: TGTGCCAGCAGCCGCACATACCAGGGACTCTCTAGCACAGATACGCAGTATTTT.

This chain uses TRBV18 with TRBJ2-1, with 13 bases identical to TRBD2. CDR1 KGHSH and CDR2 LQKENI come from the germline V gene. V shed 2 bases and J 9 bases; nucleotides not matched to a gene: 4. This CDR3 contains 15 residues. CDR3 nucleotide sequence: TGTGCCAGCTCACCAACTAGCGGGGGGGCGTTTGAGCAGTTCTTC. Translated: CASSPTSGGAFEQFF.

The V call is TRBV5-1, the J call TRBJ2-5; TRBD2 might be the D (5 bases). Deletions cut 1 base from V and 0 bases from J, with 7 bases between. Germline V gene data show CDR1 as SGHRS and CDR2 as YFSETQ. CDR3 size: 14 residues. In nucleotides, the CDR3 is TGCGCCAGCAGCTTGCAAGCGGACCAAGAGACCCAGTACTTC. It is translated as CASSLQADQETQYF.

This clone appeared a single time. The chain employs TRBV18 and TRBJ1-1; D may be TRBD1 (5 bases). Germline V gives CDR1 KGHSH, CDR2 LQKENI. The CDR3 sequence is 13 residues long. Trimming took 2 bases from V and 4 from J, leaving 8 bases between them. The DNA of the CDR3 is TGTGCCAGCTCACCAATCGGGGGCACTGAAGCTTTCTTT. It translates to CASSPIGGTEAFF.

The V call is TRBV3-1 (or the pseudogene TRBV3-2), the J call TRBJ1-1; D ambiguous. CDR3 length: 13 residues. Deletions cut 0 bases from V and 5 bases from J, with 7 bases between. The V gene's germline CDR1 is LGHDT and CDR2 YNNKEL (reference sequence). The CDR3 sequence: CASSQDTRTEAFF. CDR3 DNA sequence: TGTGCCAGCAGCCAAGATACGAGGACTGAAGCTTTCTTT.

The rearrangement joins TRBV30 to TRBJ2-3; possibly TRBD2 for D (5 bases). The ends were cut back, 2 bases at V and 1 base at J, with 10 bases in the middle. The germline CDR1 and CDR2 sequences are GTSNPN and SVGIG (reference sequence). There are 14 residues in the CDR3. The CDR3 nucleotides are TGTGCCTGGAGTCGGGCGGGCGGCACAGATACGCAGTATTTT. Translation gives CAWSRAGGTDTQYF.

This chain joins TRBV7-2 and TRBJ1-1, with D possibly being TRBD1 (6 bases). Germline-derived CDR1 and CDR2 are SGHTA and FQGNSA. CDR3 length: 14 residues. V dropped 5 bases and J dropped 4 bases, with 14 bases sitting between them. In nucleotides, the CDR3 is TGTGCCAGCAGCCCCTGGGGGGGCGGCACTGAAGCTTTCTTT. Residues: CASSPWGGGTEAFF.